The table lists the clone carrying this TCR beta chain with a few counts. Its antigen remains unidentified. In TCRdb, the 5' RACE reads were re-called with MiXCR into one record per CDR3 protein. The sample holds about 370,000 distinct CDR3 sequences, more than 25% seen once. This CDR3 has 15 residues. Germline V lookup: CDR1 SGDLS, CDR2 YYNGEE. The V end lost 1 base, the J end lost 1 base, and 6 bases lay between the germline ends. The data were taken from a study of identical twins' blood T cells. Findings of the study overall: Twins reportedly had markedly more similar V usage than unrelated donors, even among out-of-frame TCRbeta clonotypes.

The gene calls are TRBV9 and TRBJ2-6; D gene ambiguous. The TCR sequence derives from a woman aged 18-50 years in good health. Sequencing was carried out using PBMCs. The CDR3 nucleotides read TGTGCCAGCAGCGTAACCGATTCTGGGGCCAACGTCCTGACTTTC. Its protein is CASSVTDSGANVLTF.